These 24 T cell receptor beta chains originate from one sample sequenced in a study of blood T cell repertoires in COVID-19. Profiling relied on immunoSEQ multiplex PCR, and the TCRdb table lists in-frame clones only, not all of them. This repertoire shows hundreds of thousands of clones, more than 80% found once; its top ten account for under 1.5%. The source material was peripheral blood. These receptors all stem from a woman aged 30 to 39 with active or convalescent COVID-19.

The chain couples TRBV29-1 to TRBJ2-3, with D possibly being TRBD2 (7 bases). The CDR3 loop spans 14 amino acids. V was clipped by 4 bases and J by 3 bases, with 14 bases between them. Germline V gene sequence: CDR1 SQVTM, CDR2 ANQGSEA. CDR3 nucleotide sequence: TGCAGCGTTGTGGAGGGGGGGAGAACAGATACGCAGTATTTT. Translation gives CSVVEGGRTDTQYF.

V usage is TRBV5-6 and J usage is TRBJ1-4; D might be TRBD1 (6 bases). Germline CDR1 SGHDT, CDR2 YYEEEE. V shed 2 bases and J shed 8 bases, with 19 bases lying between them. The CDR3 runs to 16 residues. CDR3 in amino acids: CASSLIDSDSIEKLFF. CDR3 DNA: TGTGCCAGCAGCTTAATAGATTCGGACAGTATCGAAAAACTGTTTTTT.

The J gene is TRBJ1-2, the V gene TRBV4-1, with TRBD1 matching 7 bases. The CDR3 is 16 amino acids. The trim removed 3 bases at V and 4 bases at J, leaving 11 bases unmatched. Germline values: CDR1 MGHRA, CDR2 YSYEKL. In DNA, the CDR3 is TGCGCCAGCAGCCAGGGTGAGACCGGGACAGTCTATGGCTACACCTTC. This encodes CASSQGETGTVYGYTF.

The chain combines TRBV10-3 with TRBJ1-2; D is ambiguous. The CDR3 extends over 16 amino acids. With 0 bases removed from V and 7 bases from J, the gap between germline ends came to 18 bases. The germline gives CDR1 ENHRY, CDR2 SYGVKD. In nucleotides, the CDR3 is TGTGCCATCAGTGAGTCTGGCAGAAACCTTGCTGGTGGCTACACCTTC. This codes for CAISESGRNLAGGYTF.

The gene calls are TRBV28 and TRBJ1-2; no firm D call. CDR1 MDHEN and CDR2 SYDVKM come from the germline V gene. V was shortened by 6 bases and J by 4 bases, with 3 bases between the two germline ends. The CDR3 is made up of 10 amino acids. CDR3: CASSGYGYTF. The CDR3 DNA sequence: TGTGCCAGCAGCGGCTATGGCTACACCTTC.

The chain employs TRBV3-1 (or the pseudogene TRBV3-2) and TRBJ1-6, with a tentative D call TRBD1 (6 bases). V lost 0 bases and J lost 10, with 7 bases in between. The CDR3 runs 13 residues. Germline lookup yields CDR1 LGHDT and CDR2 YNNKEL (reference sequence). CDR3 nucleotides: TGTGCCAGCAGCCAAGACAGGGGCTCACCCCTCCACTTT. Amino acids: CASSQDRGSPLHF.

As to this clone: The sample has other DNA sequences that encode this CDR3 too. The V call is TRBV19, the J call TRBJ1-2, with 7 bases fitting TRBD1. The CDR3 is 13 amino acids. Germline CDR1 is LNHDA and CDR2 is SQIVND (reference sequence). V dropped 5 bases and J dropped 4; count of bases not matched to a gene: 4. This CDR3 is CASSRQGTYGYTF. Here the CDR3 DNA reads TGTGCCAGTAGTCGACAGGGAACCTATGGCTACACCTTC. The entire variable domain, with the rest obtained from reference TRBV19 and TRBJ1-2, is as follows: DGGITQSPKYLFRKEGQNVTLSCEQNLNHDAMYWYRQDPGQGLRLIYYSQIVNDFQKGDIAEGYSVSREKKESFPLTVTSAQKNPTAFYLCASSRQGTYGYTFGSGTRLTVV.

The rearrangement links TRBV11-3 to TRBJ2-5, with 9 positions matching TRBD2. The CDR3 totals 15 residues. Germline trimming cut 3 bases from V and 1 base from J; bases unmatched to any gene: 3. Germline CDR1 is SGHNT and CDR2 is YENEEA. The CDR3 DNA sequence: TGTGCCAGCAGCTTGGGGCGGGGGGGCCAAGAGACCCAGTACTTC. Protein sequence: CASSLGRGGQETQYF.

This chain uses TRBV2 with TRBJ1-1, with 12 bases fitting TRBD1. CDR3 length: 15 amino acids. CDR1 SNHLY and CDR2 FYNNEI come from the germline V gene. V trimming: 1 base; J trimming: 5 bases; junction bases outside the gene matches: 2. The CDR3 spells CASSEEGQGATEAFF. The CDR3 DNA reads as TGTGCCAGCAGTGAAGAGGGACAGGGGGCTACTGAAGCTTTCTTT.

To note about this clone: One end of the junction does not line up with germline, which may come from a read error. This chain links TRBV2 with TRBJ2-1; weak D call: TRBD1 (5 bases). The CDR3 sequence is 12 residues long. CDR1 is SNHLY, CDR2 FYNNEI, per germline. DNA of the CDR3: TGTGCCAGCACCCGGACACAACACGGGTCGGTCTTC. This codes for CASTRTQHGSVF.

J is TRBJ2-1 and V is TRBV5-1; 8 nucleotides agree with TRBD2. Germline-derived CDR1 and CDR2 are SGHRS and YFSETQ. V lost 4 bases, J lost 7 bases, and 10 bases stayed unmatched. The CDR3 is 15 amino acids. The CDR3 loop reads CASSPGGLALNEQFF. The CDR3 DNA is TGCGCCAGCAGCCCGGGAGGACTAGCCTTGAATGAGCAGTTCTTC.

This rearrangement joins TRBV5-1 to TRBJ1-5; D gene uncertain. V lost 5 bases, J lost 3 bases, and 9 bases lay in between. This CDR3 region has 13 residues. Germline V gives CDR1 SGHRS, CDR2 YFSETQ. The CDR3 is CASSSQPNQPQHF. CDR3 coding DNA: TGCGCCAGCAGTTCACAGCCCAATCAGCCCCAGCATTTT.

This clone appeared once. This chain links TRBV7-8 with TRBJ2-2; D gene ambiguous. The length of the CDR3 is 15 residues. The ends were cut back, 5 bases at V and 3 bases at J, with 13 bases in the middle. CDR1 is SGHVS, CDR2 FQNEAQ, per germline. The CDR3 nucleotides read TGTGCCAGCAGCCCCATGACCCAGGACACCGGGGAGCTGTTTTTT. This gives the protein CASSPMTQDTGELFF.

The gene calls are TRBV4-1 and TRBJ2-2, with 9 bases that match TRBD1. Trimming took 3 bases from V and 1 from J; bases not matched to a gene: 3. The CDR3 extends over 16 amino acids. Per germline, CDR1 MGHRA and CDR2 YSYEKL. CDR3 loop: CASSHRQGGNTGELFF. The CDR3 bases are TGCGCCAGCAGCCATCGACAGGGGGGGAACACCGGGGAGCTGTTTTTT.

The gene calls are TRBV10-3 and TRBJ1-3; 9 bases are a match to TRBD1. This CDR3 region has 16 residues. The germline V gene encodes CDR1 ENHRY and CDR2 SYGVKD. V gave up 6 bases and J gave up 3 bases; unmatched junction bases: 9. The CDR3: CAIRATGQGFGNTIYF. DNA for the CDR3: TGTGCCATCAGAGCCACGGGACAGGGTTTTGGAAACACCATATATTTT.

Here the CDR3 DNA reads TGTGCCAGCAGCTTAGTGGCAGGCTCCTACAATGAGCAGTTCTTC. As protein: CASSLVAGSYNEQFF. The chain employs TRBV7-9 and TRBJ2-1, with no clear D. V shed 1 base and J shed 0 bases, with 7 bases lying between them. Germline CDR1 reads SEHNR; CDR2 reads FQNEAQ (reference sequence). The CDR3 consists of 15 residues. The complete variable domain, with remaining parts taken from reference TRBV7-9 and TRBJ2-1, reads DTGVSQNPRHKITKRGQNVTFRCDPISEHNRLYWYRQTLGQGPEFLTYFQNEAQLEKSRLLSDRFSAERPKGSFSTLEIQRTEQGDSAMYLCASSLVAGSYNEQFFGPGTRLTVL.

The chain joins TRBV7-9 to TRBJ2-7, with a weak D call TRBD2 (6 bases). V dropped 1 base and J dropped 0 bases, with 7 bases sitting between them. The CDR3 is made up of 14 amino acids. Per the germline V gene, CDR1 is SEHNR and CDR2 is FQNEAQ (reference sequence). CDR3 bases: TGTGCCAGCAGCTTAGGGGGGGACTCCTACGAGCAGTACTTC. The encoded protein is CASSLGGDSYEQYF. Full variable domain (outside the CDR3, taken from reference TRBV7-9 and TRBJ2-7): DTGVSQNPRHKITKRGQNVTFRCDPISEHNRLYWYRQTLGQGPEFLTYFQNEAQLEKSRLLSDRFSAERPKGSFSTLEIQRTEQGDSAMYLCASSLGGDSYEQYFGPGTRLTVT.

This chain connects TRBV7-8 to TRBJ2-1; D not certain. The CDR3 consists of 11 residues. CDR1 and CDR2 from the germline V gene are SGHVS and FQNEAQ. The germline V and J ends were trimmed by 5 bases and 7 bases, with 6 bases remaining between them. This chain's CDR3 is CASSPKNEQFF. The CDR3 nucleotides read TGTGCCAGCAGCCCTAAAAATGAGCAGTTCTTC. Complete variable domain (other parts from reference TRBV7-8 and TRBJ2-1): GAGVSQSPRYKVAKRGQDVALRCDPISGHVSLFWYQQALGQGPEFLTYFQNEAQLDKSGLPSDRFFAERPEGSVSTLKIQRTQQEDSAVYLCASSPKNEQFFGPGTRLTVL.

V gene TRBV7-6 combines with J gene TRBJ2-5; TRBD2 matches at 10 bases. There are 14 residues in the CDR3. Per the germline V gene, CDR1 is SGHVS and CDR2 is FNYEAQ. V dropped 2 bases and J dropped 4; count of bases not matched to a gene: 1. As DNA, the CDR3 is TGTGCCAGCAGCTTATCTAGCGGGGGAGAGACCCAGTACTTC. Translated: CASSLSSGGETQYF.

The rearrangement uses TRBV7-2 and TRBJ2-7; tentative D call: TRBD1 (6 bases). The CDR3 is 14 amino acids. Trimming pared 4 bases from V and 0 bases from J, leaving 10 bases between. The germline CDR1 and CDR2 sequences are SGHTA and FQGNSA. CDR3 region: CASSSTGNSYEQYF. The CDR3 DNA sequence: TGTGCCAGCAGCTCAACAGGGAACTCCTACGAGCAGTACTTC.

The V gene is TRBV11-2, the J gene TRBJ2-3; possibly TRBD1 for D (5 bases). Germline CDR1 reads SGHAT; CDR2 reads FQNNGV. Between the trimmed V and J ends, which lost 3 bases and 4 bases, there was a span of 14 bases. CDR3 length: 15 residues. CDR3 in amino acids: CASSFRDSRSDTQYF. CDR3 bases: TGTGCCAGCAGCTTCAGAGACAGCAGATCAGATACGCAGTATTTT. The full variable domain, rest sourced from reference TRBV11-2 and TRBJ2-3, is EAGVAQSPRYKIIEKRQSVAFWCNPISGHATLYWYQQILGQGPKLLIQFQNNGVVDDSQLPKDRFSAERLKGVDSTLKIQPAKLEDSAVYLCASSFRDSRSDTQYFGPGTRLTVL.

The rearrangement joins TRBV10-3 to TRBJ2-1; TRBD2 matches at 9 bases. Germline CDR1 ENHRY, CDR2 SYGVKD. The CDR3 length is 20 residues. V lost 2 bases, J lost 0 bases, and 14 bases stayed unmatched. This chain's CDR3 is CAISEEGYLAGIRSYNEQFF. CDR3 coding DNA: TGTGCCATCAGTGAGGAGGGGTACCTAGCGGGAATCCGCTCCTACAATGAGCAGTTCTTC.

The V gene is TRBV28, the J gene TRBJ1-2; 8 bases line up with TRBD1. The germline V gene encodes CDR1 MDHEN and CDR2 SYDVKM. Trimming at V came to 6 bases and at J to 4 bases, leaving 4 bases not matched to a gene. The CDR3 runs 13 residues. The CDR3 nucleotides are TGTGCCAGCAGCGGACAGGGTGGCTATGGCTACACCTTC. Its translation is CASSGQGGYGYTF.

This clone has only one observation. This chain uses TRBV7-9 with TRBJ2-1; D not resolved. The germline V and J ends were trimmed by 1 base and 6 bases, with 10 bases remaining between them. The germline gives CDR1 SEHNR, CDR2 FQNEAQ (reference sequence). The length of the CDR3 is 14 residues. CDR3 amino acids: CASSLGALLNEQFF. CDR3 in DNA: TGTGCCAGCAGCTTAGGAGCCCTCCTCAATGAGCAGTTCTTC. Looking up the rest from reference TRBV7-9 and TRBJ2-1 gives the full variable domain: DTGVSQNPRHKITKRGQNVTFRCDPISEHNRLYWYRQTLGQGPEFLTYFQNEAQLEKSRLLSDRFSAERPKGSFSTLEIQRTEQGDSAMYLCASSLGALLNEQFFGPGTRLTVL.